This T cell receptor (beta chain) is drawn from a study of shared clonotypes between healthy human individuals. Libraries were prepared by immunoSEQ multiplex PCR; TCRdb keeps only in-frame clonotypes and omits some of them. The table shows approximately 2,000,000 clones, with just under 95% occurring only once. The germline V gene encodes CDR1 SGHTA and CDR2 FQGNSA. The CDR3 is 15 amino acids. Trimming cost V 2 bases and J 1 base, with 9 bases left between them. The clonotype originates from a young man in good health. Some clones in this sample may be carry-over from other donors' samples. The V call is TRBV7-2, the J call TRBJ2-1, with D uncertain. Specimen: naive CD4+ T cells from PBMCs. The subset here: CD45RA+ positively selected. The CDR3 is CASSLLGLSYNEQFF. As DNA, the CDR3 is TGTGCCAGCAGCTTACTAGGCTTGTCCTACAATGAGCAGTTCTTC.